Listed here are 27 T cell receptor beta chains from one sample, sequenced in a study of T cell responses to AZD1222 COVID-19 vaccine. TCRdb's copy holds only in-frame clones and misses some; the assay was immunoSEQ multiplex PCR. The sample comprises 130,000 or so clones, 90% to 95% of which are singletons, and 1.5% to 2% rests with the top ten. Sequenced here: peripheral blood, sampled on day 0 of AZD1222 vaccination. Every receptor here comes from an adult in good health.

The chain couples TRBV21-1 to TRBJ2-7; the listed D gene, TRBD1, was not tested against the DNA. TRBV21-1 is an annotated pseudogene. This CDR3 has 17 residues. The chain's CDR3 is CASSKEGTGDHAYEQYF. The CDR3 region has the DNA TGTGCCAGCAGCAAAGAGGGGACAGGGGATCATGCCTACGAGCAGTACTTC.

The rearrangement joins TRBV27 to TRBJ1-4; TRBD1 agrees at 10 bases. CDR3 length equals 16 residues. Germline CDR1 MNHEY, CDR2 SMNVEV (reference sequence). The ends lost 6 bases at V and 7 bases at J; junction bases unmatched: 11. This chain's CDR3 is CASSSPDRGRVEKLFF. CDR3 DNA: TGTGCCAGCAGCTCCCCCGACAGGGGGCGGGTTGAAAAACTGTTTTTT.

The chain carries TRBV5-4 and TRBJ2-1; the match to TRBD2 covers 8 bases. The V and J ends lost 0 bases and 1 base, in that order; junction bases with no gene match: 6. The germline V gene encodes CDR1 SGHNT and CDR2 YYREEE (reference sequence). There are 17 residues in the CDR3. The DNA for the CDR3 is TGTGCCAGCAGCTTGGCCCTCTTAGCGGGGTCCTACAATGAGCAGTTCTTC. Translated, it gives CASSLALLAGSYNEQFF. Filled out from reference TRBV5-4 and TRBJ2-1, the complete variable domain reads ETGVTQSPTHLIKTRGQQVTLRCSSQSGHNTVSWYQQALGQGPQFIFQYYREEENGRGNFPPRFSGLQFPNYSSELNVNALELDDSALYLCASSLALLAGSYNEQFFGPGTRLTVL.

The rearrangement links TRBV5-5 to TRBJ2-2; D possibly corresponds to TRBD1 (5 bases). CDR1 SGHKS and CDR2 YYEKEE come from the germline V gene (reference sequence). Trimming pared 0 bases from V and 3 bases from J, leaving 9 bases between. CDR3 size: 15 residues. CDR3 nucleotide sequence: TGTGCCAGCAGCTTGGGACAGACCTACACCGGGGAGCTGTTTTTT. Its protein product is CASSLGQTYTGELFF.

The chain is built from TRBV5-4 and TRBJ2-6, with 8 bases aligning to TRBD1. With V trimmed by 7 bases and J by 3 bases, 12 bases remained unmatched. Germline-derived CDR1 and CDR2 are SGHNT and YYREEE (reference sequence). The CDR3 length is 17 residues. The CDR3 DNA reads TGTGCCAGCTTCCGACAGGGGAGTAGTGATGGGGCCAACGTCCTGACTTTC. This encodes CASFRQGSSDGANVLTF.

The gene calls are TRBV25-1 and TRBJ2-3; no clear D gene. Germline lookup yields CDR1 MGHDK and CDR2 SYGVNS. Trimming stripped 0 bases from V and 5 bases from J, with 6 bases between. The CDR3 totals 13 residues. The CDR3 bases are TGTGCCAGCAGTGAATATAACGGAGATACGCAGTATTTT. Protein: CASSEYNGDTQYF.

This clone was observed a single time. The rearrangement uses TRBV3-1 (or the pseudogene TRBV3-2) and TRBJ1-2; 11 positions match TRBD1. This CDR3 is built from 18 residues. V shed 0 bases, J shed 4 bases, and the junction held 10 bases outside the gene matches. Germline V CDR1 and CDR2: LGHDT, YNNKEL (reference sequence). The CDR3: CASSQESGTGGPRYGYTF. CDR3 in DNA: TGTGCCAGCAGCCAAGAATCTGGGACAGGGGGTCCCCGCTATGGCTACACCTTC.

This clone was detected only once. The rearrangement links TRBV6-2 or TRBV6-3 to TRBJ2-5, with D possibly TRBD1 on 6 matching bases. There are 13 residues in the CDR3. V was clipped by 4 bases and J by 2 bases, with 8 bases between them. Germline V gene lookup returns CDR1 MNHEY and CDR2 SVGEGT. The CDR3 reads CASSSGQQETQYF. CDR3 DNA sequence: TGTGCCAGCAGTTCCGGACAGCAAGAGACCCAGTACTTC.

This clone was recorded only once. The chain couples TRBV9 to TRBJ1-3; possible D gene TRBD1, 5 bases. The CDR3 is 16 amino acids. Trimming shortened V by 4 bases and J by 0 bases, and 14 bases separated the two germline ends. Germline V lookup: CDR1 SGDLS, CDR2 YYNGEE. The CDR3 reads CASSKPDRHSGNTIYF. DNA of the CDR3: TGTGCCAGCAGCAAACCAGACAGACACTCTGGAAACACCATATATTTT.

The CDR3 loop reads CASSIHGRGEKLFF. In DNA form, the CDR3 reads TGTGCCAGTAGTATCCATGGCAGGGGGGAAAAACTGTTTTTT. The chain links TRBV19 to TRBJ1-4, with 7 bases aligning to TRBD1. The trim removed 3 bases at V and 8 bases at J, leaving 6 bases unmatched. The V gene's germline CDR1 is LNHDA and CDR2 SQIVND (reference sequence). The length of the CDR3 is 14 residues.

This clone occurred once. The J gene is TRBJ1-1, the V gene TRBV6-2 or TRBV6-3, with D tentatively TRBD1 (6 bases). CDR1 is MNHEY, CDR2 SVGEGT, per germline. The ends were cut back, 2 bases at V and 4 bases at J, with 8 bases in the middle. The CDR3 totals 13 residues. The CDR3 here is CASSYGGGTEAFF. CDR3 sequence (DNA): TGTGCCAGCAGTTACGGAGGGGGCACTGAAGCTTTCTTT.

The V gene is TRBV7-9, the J gene TRBJ2-3; maybe TRBD2 (6 bases). CDR3 length: 14 amino acids. The V and J ends lost 6 bases and 6 bases respectively, with 16 bases between them. Germline CDR1 reads SEHNR; CDR2 reads FQNEAQ (reference sequence). CDR3 residues: CASSPGGAADTQYF. CDR3 DNA: TGTGCCAGCAGTCCCGGCGGGGCCGCGGATACGCAGTATTTT.

The chain recombines TRBV7-8 with TRBJ1-2; possibly TRBD1 for D (5 bases). Germline CDR1 reads SGHVS; CDR2 reads FQNEAQ. The CDR3 spans 15 residues. Trimming shortened V by 5 bases and J by 1 base, and 14 bases separated the two germline ends. CDR3 amino acids: CASSPIPRVNYGYTF. CDR3 coding DNA: TGTGCCAGCAGCCCGATACCCAGGGTTAACTATGGCTACACCTTC.

The V and J genes are TRBV7-8 and TRBJ2-2; TRBD1 agrees at 8 bases. Looked up from germline, CDR1 is SGHVS and CDR2 is FQNEAQ. The CDR3 has 12 residues. The ends lost 5 bases at V and 15 bases at J; junction bases unmatched: 8. This CDR3 reads CASSPAGTGLFF. CDR3 sequence (DNA): TGTGCCAGCAGCCCAGCCGGGACAGGATTGTTTTTT.

The genes are TRBV7-6 and TRBJ2-7, with 7 bases aligning to TRBD2. This CDR3 spans 14 amino acids. The junction had 6 bases not matched to a gene; V was cut back by 1 base and J by 6 bases. Germline CDR1 and CDR2: SGHVS and FNYEAQ. CDR3 in DNA: TGTGCCAGCAGCTTAGAAGGACTAGGTCGCGAGCAGTACTTC. This sequence encodes CASSLEGLGREQYF.

V and J are TRBV5-1 and TRBJ1-6; perhaps TRBD1 as D (5 bases). In germline, CDR1 is SGHRS, CDR2 YFSETQ. Trimming pared 6 bases from V and 7 bases from J, leaving 11 bases between. The CDR3 is 13 residues long. CDR3 loop: CASKLWGNSPLHF. For the CDR3, the DNA is TGCGCCAGCAAACTCTGGGGGAATTCACCCCTCCACTTT.

This clone was recorded once. The chain recombines TRBV7-9 with TRBJ1-2, with no clear D. CDR1 and CDR2 (germline): SEHNR, FQNEAQ (reference sequence). The CDR3 consists of 12 residues. Trimming stripped 1 base from V and 6 bases from J, with 6 bases between. The DNA for the CDR3 is TGTGCCAGCAGCTTAGAGACGCATGGCTACACCTTC. This encodes CASSLETHGYTF.

This chain joins TRBV28 and TRBJ1-2; D ambiguous. V lost 6 bases and J 7 bases, leaving 12 bases between the germline ends. The V gene's germline CDR1 is MDHEN and CDR2 SYDVKM. The CDR3 totals 12 residues. CDR3 in amino acids: CASRLKGFGYTF. The CDR3 nucleotides read TGTGCCAGCAGGCTCAAAGGGTTTGGCTACACCTTC.

This clone was counted only a few times. The chain carries TRBV6-4 and TRBJ1-6; the D is unclear. The CDR3 length is 13 residues. Germline V gene lookup returns CDR1 MRHNA and CDR2 SNTAGT. Trimming left V 4 bases short and J 8 bases short, with 9 bases between. CDR3 loop: CASSADLDSPLHF. As DNA, the CDR3 is TGTGCCAGCAGTGCCGACCTGGATTCACCCCTCCACTTT.

Written as DNA, the CDR3 is TGTGCCAGCAGCTTAACACGGAGCTCCTACGAGCAGTACTTC. Translated, it gives CASSLTRSSYEQYF. The chain combines TRBV7-2 with TRBJ2-7; D remains unclear. CDR3 length: 14 amino acids. Germline V gene lookup returns CDR1 SGHTA and CDR2 FQGNSA. Deletions cut 2 bases from V and 0 bases from J, with 8 bases between. The whole variable domain, remainder taken from reference TRBV7-2 and TRBJ2-7, is GAGVSQSPSNKVTEKGKDVELRCDPISGHTALYWYRQSLGQGLEFLIYFQGNSAPDKSGLPSDRFSAERTGGSVSTLTIQRTQQEDSAVYLCASSLTRSSYEQYFGPGTRLTVT.

V and J are TRBV29-1 and TRBJ2-5; D is perhaps TRBD1 (5 bases). Trimming shortened V by 4 bases and J by 4 bases, and 10 bases separated the two germline ends. Per the germline V gene, CDR1 is SQVTM and CDR2 is ANQGSEA. This CDR3 has 12 amino acids. The chain's CDR3 is CSVGQQTETQYF. In DNA form, the CDR3 reads TGCAGCGTTGGACAGCAAACAGAGACCCAGTACTTC.

This clone was detected only a few times. This chain links TRBV19 with TRBJ2-3; perhaps TRBD2 as D (6 bases). Per the germline V gene, CDR1 is LNHDA and CDR2 is SQIVND (reference sequence). CDR3 size: 16 residues. The ends were cut back, 1 base at V and 1 base at J, with 12 bases in the middle. Here the CDR3 reads CASSIVRLGGTDTQYF. The CDR3 DNA reads TGTGCCAGTAGTATAGTTCGACTAGGAGGCACAGATACGCAGTATTTT.

J is TRBJ1-6 and V is TRBV19, with 9 bases fitting TRBD1. V gave up 10 bases and J gave up 7 bases; unmatched junction bases: 8. CDR3 size: 14 residues. The V gene's germline CDR1 is LNHDA and CDR2 SQIVND (reference sequence). In nucleotides, the CDR3 is TGTGCCACCAGGACAGGGGAAACGAATTCACCCCTCCACTTT. Its translation: CATRTGETNSPLHF.

This chain uses TRBV28 with TRBJ2-7; D possibly uses TRBD1 or TRBD2 (6 bases each). Germline CDR1 MDHEN, CDR2 SYDVKM. CDR3 length: 13 amino acids. V lost 3 bases and J 6 bases, leaving 12 bases between the germline ends. Written as DNA, the CDR3 is TGTGCCAGCAGTTTCTCCGGAGGGGGCGAGCAGTACTTC. It yields the protein CASSFSGGGEQYF.

The gene calls are TRBV19 and TRBJ2-2, with D possibly being TRBD1 (5 bases). The CDR3 length is 13 residues. Trimming stripped 1 base from V and 7 bases from J, with 7 bases between. In germline, CDR1 is LNHDA, CDR2 SQIVND (reference sequence). The CDR3 protein is CASSIAGIGELFF. The DNA of the CDR3 is TGTGCCAGTAGTATAGCAGGGATCGGGGAGCTGTTTTTT.

The chain employs TRBV5-1 and TRBJ2-5; 11 nucleotides align to TRBD1. The V segment lost 3 bases and the J segment 5 bases; nucleotides outside the gene matches: 6. Germline CDR1 is SGHRS and CDR2 is YFSETQ. CDR3 length: 15 residues. DNA for the CDR3: TGCGCCAGCAGCTCGACGGGACAGGGGGTGGAGACCCAGTACTTC. It encodes CASSSTGQGVETQYF.

The chain combines TRBV16 with TRBJ1-5; D uncertain. The germline V gene encodes CDR1 KGHSY and CDR2 FQNENV. Trimming cost V 4 bases and J 6 bases, with 19 bases left between them. The CDR3 loop spans 16 amino acids. Here the CDR3 reads CASSLGPDRLSQPQHF. CDR3 sequence (DNA): TGTGCCAGCAGCCTAGGCCCCGATCGTCTGAGTCAGCCCCAGCATTTT.